This TCR beta chain was profiled in a study of blood T cell repertoires in COVID-19 (TCRdb year 2020). A note on the overall study: Samples from collaborators originated in the United States, Italy and Spain and spanned both the acute and convalescent phases of COVID-19. Where HLA class I and class II types were available, the types were taken from metadata supplied by the sample provider, not from assay-based typing. Nearly every sample came with metadata listing a de-identified subject ID, COVID-19 status, age in years and sex. Samples came from the ongoing ImmuneRACE study (first 160 participants) plus 1,254 subjects from 6 global collaborators. The repertoires were released in a freely available public database meant as a resource for research on the immune response to SARS-CoV-2. The dataset comprised deeply sampled blood TCRbeta repertoires from subjects exposed to, actively infected with, or recovered from COVID-19. The prospective study material was composed of cDNA or gDNA derived from T cells, B-cell-depleted T cells, or PBMCs.

Whole blood was collected in K2EDTA tubes by collaborating institutions according to the institutions' own protocols. Collaborator samples were shipped for TCRbeta analysis as frozen whole blood, isolated PBMCs, or DNA extracted from either sample type. V has 6 bases trimmed and J has 2 bases trimmed; junction bases matching no gene number 5. From the cysteine through the phenylalanine, the CDR3 covers 17 amino acids. Just the 51-base CDR3 DNA is kept, in frame starting at base 1. In the germline V gene, CDR1 corresponds to SNHLY and CDR2 to FYNNEI. TCRbeta CDR3 regions were amplified from genomic DNA using the immunoSEQ Assay, a bias-controlled multiplex PCR. Per the source publication's procedure: Within the assay, amplification of reference gene primers was used to estimate how many nucleated cells each sample contained. To quantify the absolute abundance of each unique TCRbeta CDR3 rearrangement, sequence reads were collapsed and filtered. For each sample, productive Simpson clonality was calculated by taking the square root of Simpson's diversity index across productive rearrangements. TCRdb obtained this table from immuneACCESS and retained in-frame rearrangements with V and J assigned. These tables miss some clones; where compared with another copy, unresolved V genes account for less than half of the shortfall, and the remainder is unexplained. Clone size and V and J calls were adopted from that table, with D and trimming inferred from the DNA. The sample table contains roughly 250,000 clones; only one count was recorded for 84% of them. Around 4.4% of the sample comes from the top ten.

Paper-wide results and their limitations: The quantity of clinical and demographic metadata differed by source and by participant and was supplied without curation.

As regards this clone: No antigen is known for it. Qualities for individual bases were not recorded, and no much larger clone is one base off.

This TCR derives from a man aged 50-60 years with active or convalescent COVID-19. Source material: peripheral blood. This receptor chain uses TRBV2 and TRBJ2-6; TRBD1 aligns with 12 central bases. This receptor has the CDR3 CASSPGQGAPGANVLTF. The bases read TGTGCCAGCAGCCCGGGACAGGGGGCTCCTGGGGCCAACGTCCTGACTTTC.